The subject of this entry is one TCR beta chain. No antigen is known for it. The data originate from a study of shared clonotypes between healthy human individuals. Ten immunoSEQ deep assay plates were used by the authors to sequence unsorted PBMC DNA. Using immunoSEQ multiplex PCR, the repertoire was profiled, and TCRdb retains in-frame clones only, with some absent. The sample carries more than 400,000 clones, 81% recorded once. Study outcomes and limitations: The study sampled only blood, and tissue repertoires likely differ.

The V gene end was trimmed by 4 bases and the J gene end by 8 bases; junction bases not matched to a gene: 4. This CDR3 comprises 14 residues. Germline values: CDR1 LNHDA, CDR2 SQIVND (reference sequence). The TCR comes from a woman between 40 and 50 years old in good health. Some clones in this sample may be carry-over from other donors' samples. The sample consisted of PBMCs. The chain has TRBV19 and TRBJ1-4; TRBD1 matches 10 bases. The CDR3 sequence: CASSRDRGDEKLFF. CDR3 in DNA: TGTGCCAGTAGTAGGGACAGGGGAGACGAAAAACTGTTTTTT.